These 32 T cell receptor beta chains share one sample of origin, sequenced in a study of CD8 T cells in ankylosing spondylitis (dated by TCRdb to the late 2010s). Library preparation employed 5' RACE. Sequencing was performed on an Illumina HiSeq 2500. The public reads were reprocessed in TCRdb via fastp at Q25 and MiXCR, keeping in-frame beta chains. Rows matching on CDR3 protein sequence are summarized as one entry with the most common DNA and genes. Recorded for this sample are 250,000 to 350,000 distinct CDR3 sequences; 15% to 20% of them occurred a single time. The ten biggest clones cover roughly 8.3% of the sample. The sequenced material came from blood, either unsorted or a sorted T cell fraction (not recorded which). The receptors come from a male donor with ankylosing spondylitis or in good health (not recorded which).

The J gene is TRBJ2-2, the V gene TRBV7-9; D gene ambiguous. V was trimmed by 11 bases and J by 5 bases, leaving 9 bases between them. Germline loops: CDR1 SEHNR, CDR2 FQNEAQ (reference sequence). CDR3 length: 11 residues. The CDR3 loop is CASFYTGELFF. The CDR3 nucleotides are TGTGCCTCCTTCTATACCGGGGAGCTGTTTTTT.

CDR3 residues: CASSLGGSGAGELFF. CDR3 bases: TGCGCCAGCAGCCTCGGCGGGAGCGGCGCCGGGGAGCTGTTTTTT. The rearrangement joins TRBV4-1 to TRBJ2-2; 7 bases map to TRBD2. This CDR3 is built from 15 residues. The V gene's germline CDR1 is MGHRA and CDR2 YSYEKL. The junction had 8 bases not matched to a gene; V was cut back by 4 bases and J by 6 bases.

The chain's CDR3 is CASRPPPGQGKETQYF. The CDR3 bases are TGTGCCAGCAGGCCGCCCCCGGGACAGGGAAAAGAGACCCAGTACTTC. V gene TRBV12-3 or TRBV12-4 combines with J gene TRBJ2-5; 9 bases map to TRBD1. The CDR3 length is 16 residues. V lost 6 bases and J lost 3; bases outside the gene matches: 11.

In its sample, this clonotype was seen a few times. The chain has TRBV20-1 and TRBJ1-2; 10 positions agree with TRBD1. Trimming at V came to 2 bases and at J to 4 bases, leaving 16 bases not matched to a gene. The CDR3 runs to 18 residues. Germline V gives CDR1 DFQATT, CDR2 SNEGSKA (reference sequence). DNA of the CDR3: TGCAGTGCTAGATTCCCCTCTTCCGGGACAGGGGTAGGCTATGGCTACACCTTC. The encoded protein is CSARFPSSGTGVGYGYTF.

In regard to this clonotype: This could be a read error, since a much larger clone is one nucleotide away. This rearrangement joins TRBV20-1 to TRBJ2-3, with 8 bases that match TRBD1. The CDR3 totals 15 residues. Germline CDR1 reads DFQATT; CDR2 reads SNEGSKA (reference sequence). The CDR3 DNA reads as TGCACTGCTAGAGATCCCTGGACAGGGACCGATACGCAGTATTTT. It specifies CTARDPWTGTDTQYF.

The gene calls are TRBV10-3 and TRBJ1-1; a weak D match, TRBD1 (6 bases). Trimming removed 6 bases at V and 3 bases at J, with 11 bases between. This CDR3 has 13 residues. The germline CDR1 and CDR2 sequences are ENHRY and SYGVKD. CDR3 loop: CAISGQRYTEAFF. The CDR3 region has the DNA TGTGCCATCAGCGGACAGAGGTACACTGAAGCTTTCTTT.

This clonotype occurred a few times. The chain is built from TRBV5-1 and TRBJ2-1; D not resolved. The CDR3 consists of 12 residues. Trimming removed 4 bases at V and 5 bases at J, with 7 bases between. Germline V gene data show CDR1 as SGHRS and CDR2 as YFSETQ. The CDR3 loop is CASSISDNEQFF. The CDR3 DNA reads TGCGCCAGCAGCATATCCGACAATGAGCAGTTCTTC.

V and J are TRBV7-2 and TRBJ1-1; the D is unclear. The CDR3 loop spans 13 amino acids. Germline V gene lookup returns CDR1 SGHTA and CDR2 FQGNSA. The V end lost 10 bases, the J end lost 1 base, and 13 bases lay between the germline ends. In DNA, the CDR3 is TGTGCCAACAGTACCACAAGGAACACTGAAGCTTTCTTT. Encoded protein: CANSTTRNTEAFF.

This clonotype was observed a few times. CDR3 amino acids: CAISDPDRGQETQYF. Here the CDR3 DNA reads TGTGCCATCAGTGACCCGGACAGGGGGCAAGAGACCCAGTACTTC. V usage is TRBV10-3 and J usage is TRBJ2-5; 10 bases are shared with TRBD1. Germline CDR1 ENHRY, CDR2 SYGVKD. V lost 3 bases, J lost 2 bases, and 3 bases stayed unmatched. The CDR3 has 15 residues.

This clonotype has a count of ten or more. The chain has TRBV20-1 and TRBJ2-7; 7 nucleotides match TRBD1. Trimming cost V 5 bases and J 12 bases; bases outside gene matches: 10. CDR3 length: 11 residues. In germline, CDR1 is DFQATT, CDR2 SNEGSKA (reference sequence). The CDR3 loop is CSAAKGQVGYV. CDR3 DNA: TGCAGTGCTGCAAAAGGACAGGTTGGGTACGTC.

This clonotype was seen just once. CDR3 sequence: CASSLASLAGGADTQYF. CDR3 coding DNA: TGTGCCAGCAGCTTAGCGTCACTAGCGGGGGGAGCAGATACGCAGTATTTT. The chain joins TRBV7-6 to TRBJ2-3; 12 bases are a match to TRBD2. J gave up 4 bases and V 0 bases, and 5 bases lay outside the gene matches. CDR3 size: 17 residues. CDR1 and CDR2 (germline): SGHVS, FNYEAQ. Combining the CDR3 with reference TRBV7-6 and TRBJ2-3 gives the whole variable domain GAGVSQSPRYKVTKRGQDVALRCDPISGHVSLYWYRQALGQGPEFLTYFNYEAQQDKSGLPNDRFSAERPEGSISTLTIQRTEQRDSAMYRCASSLASLAGGADTQYFGPGTRLTVL.

This clonotype turned up a few times. The V call is TRBV3-1, the J call TRBJ2-3, with D tentatively TRBD1 or TRBD2 (6 bases each). Trimming pared 4 bases from V and 0 bases from J, leaving 14 bases between. The CDR3 sequence is 16 residues long. From germline, CDR1 is LGHDT and CDR2 YNNKEL (reference sequence). CDR3 residues: CASSPDTGRSTDTQYF. The CDR3 DNA reads TGTGCCAGCAGCCCAGATACAGGGAGGAGCACAGATACGCAGTATTTT.

The genes are TRBV5-1 and TRBJ2-3, with a possible D match to TRBD1 (8 bases). Germline V gene lookup returns CDR1 SGHRS and CDR2 YFSETQ. Deletions cut 4 bases from V and 3 bases from J, with 18 bases between. There are 16 residues in the CDR3. CDR3 DNA: TGCGCCAGCAGCCTGGGGGGGAGACAGGGGACAGATACGCAGTATTTT. It specifies CASSLGGRQGTDTQYF.

The chain employs TRBV12-3 or TRBV12-4 and TRBJ1-6, with D perhaps TRBD1 (5 bases). Trimming removed 5 bases at V and 8 bases at J, with 10 bases between. CDR3 size: 13 residues. This CDR3 reads CASSLSRDSPLHF. The CDR3 DNA is TGTGCCAGCAGTCTCAGCAGGGATTCACCCCTCCACTTT.

The J gene is TRBJ2-7, the V gene TRBV7-8, with TRBD1 identical over 7 bases. CDR1 SGHVS and CDR2 FQNEAQ come from the germline V gene. V trimming: 3 bases; J trimming: 0 bases; junction bases outside the gene matches: 5. The CDR3 totals 15 residues. This chain's CDR3 is CASSFHRGSSYEQYV. DNA of the CDR3: TGTGCCAGCAGCTTCCACAGGGGAAGCTCCTACGAGCAGTACGTC.

The V call is TRBV10-1, the J call TRBJ2-7, with a possible D match to TRBD2 (5 bases). Trimming cost V 11 bases and J 11 bases, with 19 bases left between them. Germline V gene sequence: CDR1 WNHNN, CDR2 SYGVQD (reference sequence). The CDR3 is 11 residues long. For the CDR3, the DNA is TGCGCCCCCTCAGCCGTGGGAGTGAAGTACGTC. It specifies CAPSAVGVKYV.

This clonotype showed up many times. This chain connects TRBV5-1 to TRBJ2-2, with TRBD1 as a possible D gene (5 bases). The germline V gene has CDR1 SGHRS and CDR2 YFSETQ. Trimming pared 4 bases from V and 5 bases from J, leaving 15 bases between. CDR3 length: 15 residues. The CDR3 protein is CASSPQSPGTGELFF. The DNA for the CDR3 is TGCGCCAGCAGCCCTCAATCCCCAGGGACCGGGGAGCTGTTTTTT. Variable domain in full (rest from reference TRBV5-1 and TRBJ2-2): KAGVTQTPRYLIKTRGQQVTLSCSPISGHRSVSWYQQTPGQGLQFLFEYFSETQRNKGNFPGRFSGRQFSNSRSEMNVSTLELGDSALYLCASSPQSPGTGELFFGEGSRLTVL.

This chain's CDR3 is CASSLFRRASGGALDNEQFF. The CDR3 DNA follows: TGTGCCAGCAGCTTATTTCGCCGAGCTAGCGGGGGGGCTTTAGACAATGAGCAGTTCTTC. The chain uses TRBV7-3 and TRBJ2-1, with 12 bases lining up with TRBD2. The CDR3 length is 20 residues. V shed 2 bases and J 5 bases; nucleotides not matched to a gene: 16. The V gene's germline CDR1 is SGHTA and CDR2 FQGTGA.

This clonotype was counted at least ten times. J is TRBJ2-1 and V is TRBV12-3 or TRBV12-4; D is undetermined. V was shortened by 3 bases and J by 5 bases, with 8 bases between the two germline ends. The CDR3 is 13 amino acids. The CDR3 DNA reads as TGTGCCAGCAGTTTTTATCCTGACAATGAGCAGTTCTTC. Protein sequence: CASSFYPDNEQFF.

A single count supports this clonotype. This rearrangement joins TRBV20-1 to TRBJ2-7, with D perhaps TRBD1 or TRBD2 (6 bases each). This CDR3 region has 11 residues. Trimming took 3 bases from V and 5 from J, leaving 8 bases between them. Germline V lookup: CDR1 DFQATT, CDR2 SNEGSKA (reference sequence). CDR3 in DNA: TGCAGTGCTAGGGGGGGCCACGAGCAGTACGTC. Amino acid sequence: CSARGGHEQYV.

This clonotype was recorded a few times. The chain combines TRBV5-1 with TRBJ2-6; TRBD1 matches 7 bases. Germline-derived CDR1 and CDR2 are SGHRS and YFSETQ. The CDR3 sequence is 18 residues long. The trim removed 3 bases at V and 0 bases at J, leaving 9 bases unmatched. In DNA, the CDR3 is TGCGCCAGCAGCTCGCGACAGGGTGCGGGCTCTGGGGCCAACGTCCTGACTTTC. It codes for CASSSRQGAGSGANVLTF.

This clonotype was picked up a small number of times. The V and J genes are TRBV7-3 and TRBJ1-2; tentatively, D is TRBD1 (6 bases). Germline V gives CDR1 SGHTA, CDR2 FQGTGA. This CDR3 contains 13 residues. V was clipped by 5 bases and J by 4 bases, with 11 bases between them. The CDR3 nucleotides are TGTGCCAGCAGCGTCGACAGGTTCTATGGCTACACCTTC. Its translation is CASSVDRFYGYTF. Full variable domain (missing parts from reference TRBV7-3 and TRBJ1-2): GAGVSQTPSNKVTEKGKYVELRCDPISGHTALYWYRQSLGQGPEFLIYFQGTGAADDSGLPNDRFFAVRPEGSVSTLKIQRTERGDSAVYLCASSVDRFYGYTFGSGTRLTVV.

The chain carries TRBV6-2 or TRBV6-3 and TRBJ2-7; TRBD2 aligns across 8 bases. The CDR3 is made up of 15 amino acids. After removal of 4 bases from V and 7 bases from J, the junction contained 12 bases not matched to a gene. CDR1 and CDR2 (germline): MNHEY, SVGEGT. The CDR3 nucleotides read TGTGCCAGCAGTTTATCGGGGGGGCCCCAACGGGAGCAGTACGTC. Translated: CASSLSGGPQREQYV.

DNA for the CDR3: TGCAGCGTTGGTGACAGGGGGAACATTCAGTACTTC. It translates to CSVGDRGNIQYF. V gene TRBV29-1 combines with J gene TRBJ2-4, with TRBD1 matching 9 bases. CDR1 is SQVTM and CDR2 is ANQGSEA in the germline V gene. This CDR3 is 12 amino acids long. V shed 4 bases and J 7 bases; nucleotides not matched to a gene: 2. The entire variable domain, with the rest obtained from reference TRBV29-1 and TRBJ2-4, is as follows: SAVISQKPSRDICQRGTSLTIQCQVDSQVTMMFWYRQQPGQSLTLIATANQGSEATYESGFVIDKFPISRPNLTFSTLTVSNMSPEDSSIYLCSVGDRGNIQYFGAGTRLSVL.

This clonotype was seen only a few times. The chain is built from TRBV12-3 or TRBV12-4 and TRBJ2-5, with D hard to call. The CDR3 extends over 13 amino acids. Between the trimmed V and J ends, which lost 3 bases and 5 bases, there was a span of 10 bases. CDR3 DNA: TGTGCCAGCAGTTTTGGCCAGTGGGAGACCCAGTACTTC. This translates into CASSFGQWETQYF.

This clonotype was seen only a few times. The rearrangement links TRBV7-9 to TRBJ2-2; no clear D gene. Germline V gives CDR1 SEHNR, CDR2 FQNEAQ (reference sequence). The CDR3 loop spans 16 amino acids. V lost 5 bases, J lost 2 bases, and 15 bases lay in between. Here the CDR3 DNA reads TGTGCCAGCAGCCCCGGGCACACATCTAACACCGGGGAGCTGTTTTTT. Its translation is CASSPGHTSNTGELFF.

The V gene is TRBV12-3 or TRBV12-4, the J gene TRBJ2-3; TRBD2 matches 8 bases. This CDR3 comprises 18 residues. With 0 bases clipped from V and 6 bases from J, the junction kept 14 bases outside the gene matches. CDR3 sequence reads: CASSLAPGGATIMDTQYF. As DNA, the CDR3 is TGTGCCAGCAGTTTAGCGCCGGGGGGGGCAACCATTATGGATACGCAGTATTTT.

This clonotype was seen ten or more times. The chain recombines TRBV20-1 with TRBJ1-1; D remains ambiguous. CDR1 and CDR2 from the germline V gene are DFQATT and SNEGSKA (reference sequence). The V and J ends lost 3 bases and 3 bases respectively, with 5 bases between them. The CDR3 is 11 residues long. Here the CDR3 reads CSASSYTEAFF. In DNA, the CDR3 is TGCAGTGCTAGCAGTTACACTGAAGCTTTCTTT.

This clonotype was found a few times. CDR3 residues: CAIPWTGNEKLFF. In nucleotides, the CDR3 is TGTGCCATCCCCTGGACAGGGAATGAAAAACTGTTTTTT. This chain connects TRBV10-3 to TRBJ1-4; 8 positions match TRBD1. Looked up from germline, CDR1 is ENHRY and CDR2 is SYGVKD. This CDR3 contains 13 residues. With 8 bases clipped from V and 5 bases from J, the junction kept 4 bases outside the gene matches.

This clonotype was observed a handful of times. This chain joins TRBV20-1 and TRBJ2-4; 8 bases agree with TRBD2. The germline gives CDR1 DFQATT, CDR2 SNEGSKA (reference sequence). CDR3 length equals 14 residues. After removal of 3 bases from V and 7 bases from J, the junction contained 8 bases not matched to a gene. CDR3 region: CSASPGGRSNIQYF. The CDR3 DNA follows: TGCAGTGCTAGCCCGGGGGGGCGTAGTAACATTCAGTACTTC.

V and J are TRBV7-3 and TRBJ2-1; D is possibly TRBD2 (6 bases). CDR3 length equals 13 residues. CDR1 is SGHTA, CDR2 FQGTGA, per germline. V shed 9 bases and J shed 6 bases, with 15 bases lying between them. CDR3 loop: CARRRRAFNEQFF. The CDR3 coding sequence is TGTGCCAGGCGGCGGAGGGCCTTCAATGAGCAGTTCTTC.

This clonotype turned up a few times. The chain couples TRBV7-3 to TRBJ1-2; D possibly corresponds to TRBD1 (6 bases). Trimming shortened V by 3 bases and J by 6 bases, and 11 bases separated the two germline ends. This CDR3 contains 13 residues. Germline V lookup: CDR1 SGHTA, CDR2 FQGTGA. The CDR3 DNA sequence: TGTGCCAGCAGCTTGGACAGTGACCATGGCTACACCTTC. It encodes CASSLDSDHGYTF.